This TCR beta chain was recorded in a study of T cell responses to AZD1222 COVID-19 vaccine. Study-wide results and limits: Females made up more of the donors, who were largely white British, and clonal diversity may have come out too low. Spike-specific TCR breadth and depth both grew after two AZD1222 doses. The reported proportion of spike-specific TCRs targeting unmutated variant regions was nearly half.

As regards this clone: Antigen unknown.

Sequenced by immunoSEQ multiplex PCR; TCRdb stores in-frame clones only, minus some. The sample yields over 120,000 clones, around 90% seen once. CDR1 is SGDLS, CDR2 YYNGEE, per germline. This CDR3 is built from 19 residues. Trimming at V came to 0 bases and at J to 5 bases, leaving 14 bases not matched to a gene. The gene calls are TRBV9 and TRBJ2-5, with 12 positions matching TRBD2. Sequencing was performed on peripheral blood, taken 28 days after the second dose of the MenACWY control vaccine. The sequence derives from an adult who received the MenACWY meningococcal vaccine as a control. CDR3 in amino acids: CASSVAGRASGGAAETQYF. The CDR3 coding sequence is TGTGCCAGCAGCGTAGCGGGTAGGGCTAGCGGGGGGGCCGCGGAGACCCAGTACTTC.